This TCR beta chain is from a study of blood T cell repertoires in COVID-19. Study overall: The cDNA or gDNA used as material had been derived from T cells, B-cell-depleted T cells, or PBMCs.

CDR1 and CDR2 (germline): LGHNT, FRNRAP. Between the trimmed V and J ends, which lost 0 bases and 4 bases, there was a span of 12 bases. The CDR3 is made up of 15 amino acids. In the authors' methods: Amplification from reference gene primers served as the basis for estimated nucleated cell counts. Using immunoSEQ multiplex PCR, the repertoire was profiled, and TCRdb retains in-frame clones only, with some absent. That table is the source of V, J and clone size, and D and trimming were worked out from the DNA. The table includes approximately 74,000 clones, over 80% detected once. Sequencing input: peripheral blood. J is TRBJ1-1 and V is TRBV12-5; a weak D match, TRBD1 (5 bases). This receptor was obtained from a man older than 75 with active or convalescent COVID-19. CDR3 in amino acids: CASGLVLGRATEAFF. The CDR3, as DNA: TGTGCTAGTGGTTTGGTACTCGGCAGGGCCACTGAAGCTTTCTTT.